This note documents a single TCR beta chain sequence. Time point specified: cycle 4 day 1 (C4D1), after 6 weeks of nivolumab. There was relapse after autologous stem cell transplantation in every patient, and there was variation in brentuximab vedotin exposure. The CD8+ T cells came from thawed PBMCs through magnetic negative selection. Assay: immunoSEQ multiplex PCR; the TCRdb copy retains only in-frame clones and omits some. The sample comprises 6,000 to 6,500 clones, approximately 76% of which are singletons, and 13% rests with the top ten. This sample was taken from a study of PD-1 blockade in classical Hodgkin lymphoma. Between the trimmed V and J ends, which lost 6 bases and 4 bases, there was a span of 15 bases. Per germline, CDR1 SQVTM and CDR2 ANQGSEA. The CDR3 extends over 13 amino acids.

V gene TRBV29-1 combines with J gene TRBJ1-2, with D uncertain. This clonotype was obtained from a human donor with classical Hodgkin lymphoma. The sequencing here drew on CD8+ T cells from blood, taken before the fourth cycle of nivolumab. The CDR3 DNA is TGCAGCGTGGAAAGGGTAACCTTCTATGGCTACACCTTC. Translated: CSVERVTFYGYTF.